The present entry profiles one T cell receptor beta chain with its context. Its target is unknown. Amplified regions were TCR beta CDR3 sequences from RNA transcripts. The HTBI primer set served for first-round RT-PCR of the TCR CDR3. Using its own MiXCR run on the multiplex PCR reads, TCRdb lists one record per CDR3 protein. The sample has about 380,000 distinct CDR3 sequences, around 15% seen once. The data were obtained in a study of T cells in Graves' hyperthyroidism and ophthalmopathy. General study points: Prediction of ophthalmopathy progression came a median roughly 6.6 months pre-onset. Blood shared most expanded thyroid clonotypes above 0.001.

Sequenced input: blood. The origin of this receptor is a woman in her 30s with Graves' ophthalmopathy.

In DNA, the CDR3 is TGTGCCAGCAGTGTGAGGACGCCGAATCAGCCCCAGCATTTT. Encoded protein: CASSVRTPNQPQHF. This chain joins TRBV6-4 and TRBJ1-5; D is uncertain. V was cut by 4 bases and J by 4 bases, with 11 bases left in between. The CDR3 is 14 residues long. Germline V gene sequence: CDR1 MRHNA, CDR2 SNTAGT.